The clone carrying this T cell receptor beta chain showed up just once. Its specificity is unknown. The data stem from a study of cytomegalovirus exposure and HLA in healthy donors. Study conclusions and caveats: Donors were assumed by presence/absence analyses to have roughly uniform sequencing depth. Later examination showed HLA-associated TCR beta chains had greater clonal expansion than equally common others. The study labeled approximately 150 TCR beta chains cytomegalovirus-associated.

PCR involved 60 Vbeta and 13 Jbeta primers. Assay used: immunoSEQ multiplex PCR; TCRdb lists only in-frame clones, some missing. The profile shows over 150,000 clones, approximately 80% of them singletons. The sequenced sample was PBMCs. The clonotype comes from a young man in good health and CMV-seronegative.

The CDR3 DNA follows: TGTGCCACCAGCAGAGATCCCCTCCGGCTGACTAGCGGGAAGGGAGGGCAGTTCTTC. As protein: CATSRDPLRLTSGKGGQFF. V and J are TRBV15 and TRBJ2-1; 11 positions match TRBD2. Per germline, CDR1 LNHNV and CDR2 YYDKDF (reference sequence). J gave up 12 bases and V 0 bases, and 19 bases lay outside the gene matches. The CDR3 runs to 19 residues. The full variable domain, with the rest looked up from reference TRBV15 and TRBJ2-1, is DAMVIQNPRYQVTQFGKPVTLSCSQTLNHNVMYWYQQKSSQAPKLLFHYYDKDFNNEADTPDNFQSRRPNTSFCFLDIRSPGLGDTAMYLCATSRDPLRLTSGKGGQFFGPGTRLTVL.